A single TCR beta chain is shown here with its context. Its target is not known. In replicate PCRs of sorted subsets, 150 to 200 ng DNA, approximately 32,000 T cell genomes, was used. The table came from immunoSEQ multiplex PCR; TCRdb's copy has only in-frame clones and leaves some out. This table holds about 1.1 million clones, approximately 75% found once. This sample is drawn from a study of shared clonotypes between healthy human individuals. Broader study findings: As a rule, naive subsets had a larger estimated richness than memory subsets. Clonotype sharing among the donors was expected to vary with sequencing depth. For naive CD4 cells, roughly 5.5% of clonotypes were shared across a handful of donors.

The CDR3 spans 14 residues. Germline CDR1 is MDHEN and CDR2 is SYDVKM. The V gene is TRBV28, the J gene TRBJ2-1; D is unclear. The sequence came from a man between 18 and 35 years old in good health. Some clones in this sample may be carry-over from other donors' samples. Sequencing input: memory CD4+ T cells from PBMCs. The subset is: CD45RA-negative fraction. This chain's CDR3 is CLVRSQSSYNEQFF. Here the CDR3 DNA reads TGTTTAGTGAGGAGCCAATCTTCCTACAATGAGCAGTTCTTC.